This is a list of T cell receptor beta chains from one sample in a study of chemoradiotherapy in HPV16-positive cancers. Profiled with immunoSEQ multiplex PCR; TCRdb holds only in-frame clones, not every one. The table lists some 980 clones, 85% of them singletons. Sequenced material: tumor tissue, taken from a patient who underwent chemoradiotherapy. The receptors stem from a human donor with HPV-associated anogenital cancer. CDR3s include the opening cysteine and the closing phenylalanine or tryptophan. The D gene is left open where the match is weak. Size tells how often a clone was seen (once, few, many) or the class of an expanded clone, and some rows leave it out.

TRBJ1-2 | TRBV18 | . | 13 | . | CASSQSENYGYTF | TGTGCCAGCTCACAGTCCGAAAACTATGGCTACACCTTC
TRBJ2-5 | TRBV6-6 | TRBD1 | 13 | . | CASRLGQQETQYF | TGTGCCAGCAGACTGGGACAGCAAGAGACCCAGTACTTC
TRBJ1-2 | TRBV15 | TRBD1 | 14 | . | CATREGATGYGYTF | TGTGCCACCAGGGAGGGGGCTACTGGCTATGGCTACACCTTC
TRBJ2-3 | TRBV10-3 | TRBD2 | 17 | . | CAISEGLAGGLTDTQYF | TGTGCCATCAGTGAGGGACTAGCGGGGGGTCTCACAGATACGCAGTATTTT
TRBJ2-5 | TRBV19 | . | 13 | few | CASSRAQEGAQYF | TGTGCCAGTAGTAGGGCACAGGAAGGGGCCCAGTACTTC
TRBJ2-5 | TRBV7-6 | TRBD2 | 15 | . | CASSPGLAAQETQYF | TGTGCCAGCAGCCCGGGACTAGCGGCTCAAGAGACCCAGTACTTC
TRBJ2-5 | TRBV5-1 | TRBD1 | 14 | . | CASRRQGEQETQYF | TGCGCCAGCAGACGACAGGGGGAGCAAGAGACCCAGTACTTC
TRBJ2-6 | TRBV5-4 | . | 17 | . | CASKTSSRQSRANVLTF | TGTGCCAGCAAAACATCGTCCAGACAAAGTCGGGCCAACGTCCTGACTTTC
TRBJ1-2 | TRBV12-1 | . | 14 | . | CASSNGRVNYGYTF | TGTGCCAGCAGCAACGGACGGGTGAACTATGGCTACACCTTC
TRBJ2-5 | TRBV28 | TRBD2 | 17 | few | CASSLGLAGAGQETQYF | TGTGCCAGCAGTCTTGGACTAGCGGGGGCTGGCCAAGAGACCCAGTACTTC
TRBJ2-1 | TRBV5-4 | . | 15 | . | CASSHGTSRNNEQFF | TGTGCCAGCAGCCACGGGACTTCCCGAAACAATGAGCAGTTCTTC
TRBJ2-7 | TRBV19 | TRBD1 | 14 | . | CASRRDRGSYEQYF | TGTGCCAGTAGAAGGGACAGGGGGTCCTACGAGCAGTACTTC
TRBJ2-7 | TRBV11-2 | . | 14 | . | CASSFLARTYEQYF | TGTGCCAGCAGCTTTTTGGCTAGGACCTACGAGCAGTACTTC
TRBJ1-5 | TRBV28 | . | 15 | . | CASSLRRLRDQPQHF | TGTGCCAGCAGTTTGCGTCGTCTGCGGGATCAGCCCCAGCATTTT
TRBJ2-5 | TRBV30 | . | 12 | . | CAWSERQETQYF | TGTGCCTGGAGTGAGCGACAAGAGACCCAGTACTTC
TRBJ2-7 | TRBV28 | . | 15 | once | CASSPSSGGTYEQYF | TGTGCCAGCAGCCCCTCTTCAGGAGGTACCTACGAGCAGTACTTC
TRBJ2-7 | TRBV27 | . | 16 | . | CASSSLSGGLTYEQYF | TGTGCCAGCAGTTCCCTTTCCGGGGGGCTGACCTACGAGCAGTACTTC
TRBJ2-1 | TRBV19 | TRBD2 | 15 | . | CASSMVVAGTNEQFF | TGTGCCAGTAGTATGGTGGTAGCGGGGACTAATGAGCAGTTCTTC
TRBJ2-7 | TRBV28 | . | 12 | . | CASSQIPYEQYF | TGTGCCAGCAGTCAAATCCCTTACGAGCAGTACTTC
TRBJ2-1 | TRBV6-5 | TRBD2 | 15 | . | CASSLRTSAPHEQFF | TGTGCCAGCAGTTTACGGACTAGCGCCCCCCATGAGCAGTTCTTC
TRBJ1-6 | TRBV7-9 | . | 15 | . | CASSLTGGARSPLHF | TGTGCCAGCAGCCTAACGGGGGGGGCACGGTCACCCCTCCACTTT
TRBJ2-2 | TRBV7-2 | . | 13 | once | CASSLRRAGELFF | TGTGCCAGCAGCTTGAGGCGGGCCGGGGAGCTGTTTTTT
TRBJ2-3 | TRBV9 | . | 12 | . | CASSVGRDTQYF | TGTGCCAGCAGCGTAGGGAGAGATACGCAGTATTTT
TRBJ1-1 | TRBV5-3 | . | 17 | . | CARSLGPQAIVNTEAFF | TGTGCCAGAAGCTTGGGGCCGCAGGCCATCGTGAACACTGAAGCTTTCTTT
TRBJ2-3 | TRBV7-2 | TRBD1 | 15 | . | CASSLGQGASDTQYF | TGTGCCAGCAGCTTAGGGCAGGGGGCCTCAGATACGCAGTATTTT
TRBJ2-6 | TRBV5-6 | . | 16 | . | CASSSTGRSGANVLTF | TGTGCCAGCAGCTCCACGGGACGGTCTGGGGCCAACGTCCTGACTTTC
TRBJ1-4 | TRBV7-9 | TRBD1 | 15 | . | CASSSGDRASEKLFF | TGTGCCAGCAGCTCAGGGGACAGGGCTTCGGAAAAACTGTTTTTT